This T cell receptor (beta chain) was recorded in a study of T-cell memory formation after mild COVID-19. MiXCR, run by TCRdb on the 5' RACE reads, gives a single entry per CDR3 protein. The profile shows approximately 260,000 distinct CDR3 sequences, about 16% of them singletons. The CDR3 covers 14 residues. V was clipped by 4 bases and J by 4 bases, with 11 bases between them. Study-wide results and limits: For second-wave clones that peaked at day 37, SARS-CoV-2 specificity went unverified. Clones that got smaller from day 15 to 85 had even CD4/CD8, while clones growing later tipped toward CD4+.

About this clonotype: Its cognate antigen is unknown.

This sequence joins TRBV12-3 or TRBV12-4 and TRBJ1-5, with a possible D match to TRBD1 (5 bases). The sequence was collected from a man younger than 35 who had mild COVID-19 (a few samples of this study predate the infection). Cell type and time point are not known. Sequencing input: PBMCs or a T cell subset sorted from them (not recorded which). This CDR3 reads CASSSDSLNQPQHF. In DNA, the CDR3 is TGTGCCAGCAGTTCCGACAGTCTTAATCAGCCCCAGCATTTT.